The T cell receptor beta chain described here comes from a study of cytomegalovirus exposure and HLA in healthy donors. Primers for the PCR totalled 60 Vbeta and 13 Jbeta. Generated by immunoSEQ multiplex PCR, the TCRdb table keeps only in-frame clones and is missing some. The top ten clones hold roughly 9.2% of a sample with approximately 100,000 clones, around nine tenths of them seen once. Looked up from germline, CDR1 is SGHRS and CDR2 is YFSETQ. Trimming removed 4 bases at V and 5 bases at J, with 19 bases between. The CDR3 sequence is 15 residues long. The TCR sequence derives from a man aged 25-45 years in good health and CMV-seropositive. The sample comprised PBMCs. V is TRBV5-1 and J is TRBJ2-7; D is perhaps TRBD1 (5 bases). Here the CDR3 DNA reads TGCGCCAGCAGCCCTCGTTTAGGGGCCGGGCACGAGCAGTACTTC. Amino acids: CASSPRLGAGHEQYF.